This T cell receptor (beta chain) derives from a study of blood T cell repertoires in COVID-19. The overall study: Samples came from the United States, Italy and Spain, spanning acute and convalescent COVID-19.

In the original analysis: Estimated nucleated cell counts came from reference gene primer amplification. Libraries were prepared by immunoSEQ multiplex PCR; TCRdb keeps only in-frame clonotypes and omits some of them. V and J calls and clone size are copied from that table; D and trimming were computed from the DNA. The table records 290,000 or so clones, 85% to 90% of them present only once. Germline assignment: CDR1 SQVTM and CDR2 ANQGSEA. The CDR3 contains 12 residues. Trimming took 6 bases from V and 7 from J; bases not matched to a gene: 8. Participant ages covered about 18 to 95 years across 24 US areas. Self-reported history from a screening survey and questionnaire set each donor's cohort.

The chain couples TRBV29-1 to TRBJ1-2, with 7 nucleotides matching TRBD1. The sequence was obtained from a woman between 18 and 29 years old with acute COVID-19. The sample comprised PBMCs or T cells enriched from blood (not recorded which). The CDR3 sequence: CSVDRQGRGYTF. The CDR3 DNA is TGCAGCGTCGACCGACAGGGACGTGGCTACACCTTC.